A single sample is the source of the 6 T cell receptor beta chains below, sequenced in a study of cytomegalovirus exposure and HLA in healthy donors (TCRdb year 2017). Receptors were amplified or captured by the immunoSEQ multiplex PCR assay. The multiplex PCR relied on a mix of 60 forward primers for TCR Vbeta segments and 13 reverse primers for TCR Jbeta segments. TCRdb's version of the immuneACCESS table is confined to in-frame rearrangements and falls short of the full clone set. An unresolved V gene accounts for under half of the shortfall where checked; the remainder is of unknown origin. The table kept for this sample lists 120,000 to 150,000 clones. 2% to 2.5% of the sample is taken by the ten largest. The sample comprised PBMCs. Every receptor here comes from a woman between 18 and 30 years old in good health and CMV-seronegative.

V gene TRBV5-6 combines with J gene TRBJ1-1, with TRBD1 as a possible D gene (5 bases). This CDR3 has 13 residues. Trimming stripped 4 bases from V and 5 bases from J, with 12 bases between. Germline V gene sequence: CDR1 SGHDT, CDR2 YYEEEE. The CDR3 loop reads CASSLGGRTEAFF. DNA of the CDR3: TGTGCCAGCAGCCTCGGGGGGAGGACTGAAGCTTTCTTT. Complete variable domain (other parts from reference TRBV5-6 and TRBJ1-1): DAGVTQSPTHLIKTRGQQVTLRCSPKSGHDTVSWYQQALGQGPQFIFQYYEEEERQRGNFPDRFSGHQFPNYSSELNVNALLLGDSALYLCASSLGGRTEAFFGQGTRLTVV.

The V and J genes are TRBV19 and TRBJ1-5; D call uncertain. Looked up from germline, CDR1 is LNHDA and CDR2 is SQIVND (reference sequence). V lost 4 bases, J lost 5 bases, and 15 bases lay in between. The CDR3 has 15 amino acids. The CDR3 DNA reads TGTGCCAGTAGTAACCCCCGGCGGGGATATCAGCCCCAGCATTTT. Protein product: CASSNPRRGYQPQHF.

The rearrangement joins TRBV7-9 to TRBJ2-7; maybe TRBD1 (6 bases). The CDR3 is 15 amino acids. Trimming stripped 1 base from V and 1 base from J, with 11 bases between. Germline CDR1 reads SEHNR; CDR2 reads FQNEAQ (reference sequence). The CDR3 is CASSLEIGGSYEQYF. The CDR3, as DNA: TGTGCCAGCAGCTTAGAGATAGGGGGATCCTACGAGCAGTACTTC.

Note on this clone: Other DNA sequences in this specimen translate into the identical CDR3. The CDR3 DNA reads as TGTGCCAGCAGCACGGGACTAGCAAAGGAGCAGTTCTTC. Translated, it gives CASSTGLAKEQFF. This chain connects TRBV2 to TRBJ2-1; 9 nucleotides line up with TRBD2. Germline-derived CDR1 and CDR2 are SNHLY and FYNNEI. The CDR3 contains 13 residues. V shed 6 bases and J 10 bases; nucleotides not matched to a gene: 7.

This chain uses TRBV5-4 with TRBJ2-5, with 8 bases that match TRBD2. V lost 3 bases to trimming and J lost 5 bases; unmatched junction nucleotides: 12. Germline values: CDR1 SGHNT, CDR2 YYREEE (reference sequence). This CDR3 region has 16 residues. CDR3 residues: CASSWGDSGTRETQYF. DNA for the CDR3: TGTGCCAGCAGCTGGGGGGACTCCGGGACTAGGGAGACCCAGTACTTC.

The rearrangement links TRBV29-1 to TRBJ2-7; 9 bases are a match to TRBD1. The CDR3 extends over 12 amino acids. The V gene end was trimmed by 4 bases and the J gene end by 6 bases; junction bases not matched to a gene: 4. CDR1 is SQVTM and CDR2 is ANQGSEA in the germline V gene. Here the CDR3 DNA reads TGCAGCGTTGGGACAGGGGAGGGCGAGCAGTACTTC. Protein: CSVGTGEGEQYF.